Below, 23 T cell receptor beta chains from the same sample are listed, as sequenced in a study of cytomegalovirus exposure and HLA in healthy donors. Use of 60 Vbeta and 13 Jbeta primers characterized the PCR. Clones were read by immunoSEQ multiplex PCR, and TCRdb kept only the in-frame ones, dropping some. The sample yields approximately 200,000 clones, around 80% seen once. Sample: PBMCs. The origin of the receptors is a man aged 30 to 45 in good health and CMV-seronegative.

This chain uses TRBV4-1 with TRBJ2-7; 8 bases fit TRBD1. The J segment lost 0 bases and the V segment lost 4 bases, leaving 2 bases of the junction unmatched. The CDR3 covers 14 residues. Germline CDR1 MGHRA, CDR2 YSYEKL. CDR3 DNA sequence: TGCGCCAGCAGCCGGGACAGGAGCTCCTACGAGCAGTACTTC. Its translation: CASSRDRSSYEQYF.

This clone was observed a handful of times. This rearrangement joins TRBV6-6 to TRBJ1-3, with TRBD1 matching over 7 bases. CDR3 length: 16 residues. V gave up 6 bases and J gave up 0 bases; unmatched junction bases: 8. Germline V gene data show CDR1 as MNHNY and CDR2 as SVGAGI (reference sequence). The CDR3 DNA sequence: TGTGCCAGCAGCCTAGGGGGCCCCAGCTCTGGAAACACCATATATTTT. This encodes CASSLGGPSSGNTIYF.

This clone showed up just a few times. J is TRBJ2-1 and V is TRBV10-1; TRBD2 aligns across 8 bases. The CDR3 has 13 amino acids. Trimming cost V 8 bases and J 9 bases; bases outside gene matches: 9. Germline CDR1 and CDR2: WNHNN and SYGVQD (reference sequence). This CDR3 reads CASQMAGGTEQFF. CDR3 sequence (DNA): TGCGCCAGCCAAATGGCGGGGGGCACTGAGCAGTTCTTC.

V gene TRBV7-9 combines with J gene TRBJ1-1, with unresolved D. V lost 1 base, J lost 4 bases, and 10 bases lay in between. CDR1 and CDR2 (germline): SEHNR, FQNEAQ (reference sequence). The CDR3 sequence is 14 residues long. DNA of the CDR3: TGTGCCAGCAGCTTAGGCAGCGGAAGCACTGAAGCTTTCTTT. This gives the protein CASSLGSGSTEAFF.

J is TRBJ2-7 and V is TRBV20-1; 8 bases are a match to TRBD2. The CDR3 totals 11 residues. The germline V gene encodes CDR1 DFQATT and CDR2 SNEGSKA (reference sequence). This CDR3 is CRVAGTYEQYF. DNA of the CDR3: TGCAGGGTAGCGGGAACCTACGAGCAGTACTTC.

The chain recombines TRBV11-2 with TRBJ1-3, with D possibly TRBD1 on 5 matching bases. This CDR3 has 16 amino acids. Germline V lookup: CDR1 SGHAT, CDR2 FQNNGV. Trimming pared 1 base from V and 7 bases from J, leaving 17 bases between. The CDR3 sequence is CASSLVSGSFWNTIYF. The CDR3 nucleotides read TGTGCCAGCAGCTTAGTTTCAGGGTCCTTTTGGAACACCATATATTTT.

This clone was recorded once. The chain combines TRBV25-1 with TRBJ2-7; 7 bases map to TRBD1. J was trimmed by 2 bases and V by 4 bases; bases with no gene match: 11. The CDR3 covers 16 residues. Per germline, CDR1 MGHDK and CDR2 SYGVNS. The CDR3 sequence is CASSAGGQRSTYEQYF. CDR3 in DNA: TGTGCCAGCAGTGCTGGGGGACAGCGATCAACCTACGAGCAGTACTTC.

This sequence joins TRBV5-1 and TRBJ2-7, with 8 bases identical to TRBD2. The CDR3 length is 15 residues. The ends lost 2 bases at V and 2 bases at J; junction bases unmatched: 6. CDR1 SGHRS and CDR2 YFSETQ come from the germline V gene. CDR3 region: CASSFEREGAYEQYF. In DNA, the CDR3 is TGCGCCAGCAGCTTTGAACGGGAGGGAGCCTACGAGCAGTACTTC.

The CDR3 bases are TGCAGCGTCCCCCGGGTGGGAAGGGGTTTCGGTGAGCAGTTCTTC. Protein product: CSVPRVGRGFGEQFF. The V gene is TRBV29-1, the J gene TRBJ2-1, with TRBD1 as a possible D gene (5 bases). The ends were cut back, 6 bases at V and 9 bases at J, with 24 bases in the middle. The germline V gene encodes CDR1 SQVTM and CDR2 ANQGSEA. The CDR3 is 15 amino acids.

This chain uses TRBV6-6 with TRBJ2-1, with TRBD1 identical over 8 bases. The V gene's germline CDR1 is MNHNY and CDR2 SVGAGI (reference sequence). V gave up 6 bases and J gave up 10 bases; unmatched junction bases: 8. The CDR3 runs to 13 residues. The CDR3 spells CASSAGTGYEQFF. DNA for the CDR3: TGTGCCAGCAGCGCCGGGACAGGTTACGAGCAGTTCTTC.

The chain has TRBV19 and TRBJ1-1; the match to TRBD1 covers 9 bases. CDR1 LNHDA and CDR2 SQIVND come from the germline V gene (reference sequence). This CDR3 has 16 amino acids. J lost 0 bases, V lost 5 bases, and 7 bases had no gene match. CDR3: CASSFTGGTMNTEAFF. Here the CDR3 DNA reads TGTGCCAGTAGTTTCACAGGGGGCACAATGAACACTGAAGCTTTCTTT.

This chain connects TRBV29-1 to TRBJ2-7, with D perhaps TRBD2 (7 bases). CDR3 length: 14 residues. The V end lost 1 base, the J end lost 2 bases, and 12 bases lay between the germline ends. Germline CDR1 and CDR2: SQVTM and ANQGSEA. The CDR3 loop reads CSVEGGGETYEQYF. In nucleotides, the CDR3 is TGCAGCGTTGAAGGGGGGGGCGAGACCTACGAGCAGTACTTC.

The CDR3 is CASSQVNLGLAGGETQYF. The CDR3 nucleotides are TGCGCCAGCAGCCAAGTTAATTTAGGACTAGCGGGAGGGGAGACCCAGTACTTC. The V and J genes are TRBV4-1 and TRBJ2-5; 15 nucleotides match TRBD2. The V segment lost 1 base and the J segment 5 bases; nucleotides outside the gene matches: 8. The CDR3 sequence is 18 residues long. The germline V gene has CDR1 MGHRA and CDR2 YSYEKL.

The chain has TRBV6-5 and TRBJ2-3; TRBD2 aligns across 15 bases. CDR3 size: 15 residues. Germline lookup yields CDR1 MNHEY and CDR2 SVGAGI. V shed 10 bases, J shed 5 bases, and the junction held 7 bases outside the gene matches. CDR3 in DNA: TGTGCCACTCGGACTAGCGGGAGGGGGATAGATACGCAGTATTTT. This sequence encodes CATRTSGRGIDTQYF.

The genes are TRBV7-9 and TRBJ2-4; 14 bases agree with TRBD2. Germline assignment: CDR1 SEHNR and CDR2 FQNEAQ (reference sequence). The length of the CDR3 is 19 residues. The V gene end was trimmed by 5 bases and the J gene end by 1 base; junction bases not matched to a gene: 10. CDR3 nucleotide sequence: TGTGCCAGCAGCACAGGACTAGCGGGAGGAAGTGTGGCCAAAAACATTCAGTACTTC. Residues: CASSTGLAGGSVAKNIQYF.

This chain connects TRBV5-1 to TRBJ1-2; no definite D call. Germline V gene lookup returns CDR1 SGHRS and CDR2 YFSETQ. This CDR3 spans 13 amino acids. V was trimmed by 0 bases and J by 4 bases, leaving 7 bases between them. CDR3 region: CASSLGQVYGYTF. DNA of the CDR3: TGCGCCAGCAGCTTGGGTCAGGTCTATGGCTACACCTTC.

V and J are TRBV5-1 and TRBJ1-5; maybe TRBD1 (5 bases). Trimming removed 0 bases from V and 7 bases from J, with 11 bases in between. The CDR3 runs to 14 residues. Looked up from germline, CDR1 is SGHRS and CDR2 is YFSETQ. Here the CDR3 reads CASSLEGIPQPQHF. In DNA form, the CDR3 reads TGCGCCAGCAGCTTGGAGGGGATTCCGCAGCCCCAGCATTTT.

The genes are TRBV5-4 and TRBJ1-1, with a weak D call TRBD1 (6 bases). From germline, CDR1 is SGHNT and CDR2 YYREEE (reference sequence). The CDR3 length is 14 residues. Trimming removed 4 bases from V and 1 base from J, with 11 bases in between. The chain's CDR3 is CASSSGTPNTEAFF. The CDR3 DNA sequence: TGTGCCAGCAGCAGCGGGACACCGAACACTGAAGCTTTCTTT.

This rearrangement joins TRBV28 to TRBJ2-7; the match to TRBD1 covers 8 bases. Germline CDR1 and CDR2: MDHEN and SYDVKM. This CDR3 is 14 amino acids long. V trimming: 2 bases; J trimming: 2 bases; junction bases outside the gene matches: 2. The CDR3 region is CASSLEQGAYEQYF. CDR3 sequence (DNA): TGTGCCAGCAGTTTAGAACAGGGGGCCTACGAGCAGTACTTC.

DNA for the CDR3: TGTGCCAGCAGTCAGACAAGCAGCTATTATGGCTACACCTTC. It codes for CASSQTSSYYGYTF. The chain links TRBV28 to TRBJ1-2; D unclear. This CDR3 has 14 residues. CDR1 is MDHEN and CDR2 is SYDVKM in the germline V gene. V shed 5 bases and J shed 5 bases, with 15 bases lying between them.

The sample holds a few counts of this clone. In DNA, the CDR3 is TGTGCCAGCAGCTTAGCCAGGGATGGGGCCAACGTCCTGACTTTC. Its translation is CASSLARDGANVLTF. V and J are TRBV7-9 and TRBJ2-6; possible D gene TRBD1, 5 bases. Germline CDR1 SEHNR, CDR2 FQNEAQ (reference sequence). The CDR3 length is 15 residues. The V end was cut by 0 bases, the J end by 3 bases, with 6 bases between.

The chain links TRBV11-3 to TRBJ2-2, with D tentatively TRBD2 (6 bases). The germline gives CDR1 SGHNT, CDR2 YENEEA. Trimming took 1 base from V and 6 from J, leaving 9 bases between them. This CDR3 is built from 14 residues. The CDR3 here is CASSLGRGAGELFF. The CDR3 bases are TGTGCCAGCAGCTTAGGGCGCGGGGCCGGGGAGCTGTTTTTT.

This clone was seen a few times. The chain has TRBV28 and TRBJ2-6; D possibly corresponds to TRBD2 (6 bases). Trimming removed 5 bases from V and 4 bases from J, with 15 bases in between. This CDR3 has 16 amino acids. Germline V CDR1 and CDR2: MDHEN, SYDVKM. The CDR3 DNA follows: TGTGCCAGCAGTATACTCAGGGACTCCGGGGCCAACGTCCTGACTTTC. Translated: CASSILRDSGANVLTF.